The 19 T cell receptor beta chains in this list originate from one sample, sequenced in a study of regulatory T cells in long-lasting Graves disease. Construction of TCR beta libraries relied on iRepertoire HTBI primers and on Arm-PCR targeting CDR3 regions. Each CDR3 protein gets one entry after TCRdb re-called the multiplex PCR reads with MiXCR. The table records 380,000 or so distinct CDR3 sequences, about 16% of them present only once. Sample time point: newly diagnosed GD, antithyroid drugs for less than 3 months. The TCR library used RNA extracted from PBMCs. These data also featured in a second study, about T cells in Graves' hyperthyroidism and ophthalmopathy.

The specimen comprised peripheral blood mononuclear cells (PBMCs), sampled at new diagnosis, from a patient treated with antithyroid drugs. The receptors originated from a woman between 18 and 30 years old with Graves disease.

This clonotype was counted ten times or more. The V and J genes are TRBV3-1 and TRBJ1-5; 9 bases are a match to TRBD1. V lost 0 bases and J lost 6; bases outside the gene matches: 6. The CDR3 extends over 16 amino acids. Germline V gives CDR1 LGHDT, CDR2 YNNKEL (reference sequence). In nucleotides, the CDR3 is TGTGCCAGCAGCCAAGATTGGGGACAGGGACGTCAGCCCCAGCATTTT. This codes for CASSQDWGQGRQPQHF.

This chain joins TRBV20-1 and TRBJ2-2; possibly TRBD1 for D (6 bases). The CDR3 covers 17 residues. Deletions cut 0 bases from V and 5 bases from J, with 19 bases between. Germline assignment: CDR1 DFQATT and CDR2 SNEGSKA (reference sequence). The CDR3 region has the DNA TGCAGTGCTAGAGATATATCAAGGGGGTTGGGGACCGGGGAGCTGTTTTTT. Its translation: CSARDISRGLGTGELFF.

This clonotype was detected many times. The genes are TRBV12-3 or TRBV12-4 and TRBJ1-1; D is perhaps TRBD1 (5 bases). This CDR3 has 17 amino acids. Trimming left V 2 bases short and J 1 base short, with 17 bases between. Written as DNA, the CDR3 is TGTGCCAGCAGTTTAATGAGGGGATTTGAAGCGAACACTGAAGCTTTCTTT. It encodes CASSLMRGFEANTEAFF.

This rearrangement joins TRBV27 to TRBJ1-5, with D possibly TRBD1 on 5 matching bases. This CDR3 has 16 amino acids. V lost 3 bases and J lost 3, with 15 bases in between. From germline, CDR1 is MNHEY and CDR2 SMNVEV (reference sequence). The CDR3 here is CASSFLSGSINQPQHF. DNA of the CDR3: TGTGCCAGCAGTTTCTTGTCAGGGAGTATCAATCAGCCCCAGCATTTT.

This clonotype has a single count. The chain combines TRBV6-5 with TRBJ1-1; TRBD1 agrees at 8 bases. Trimming at V came to 2 bases and at J to 1 base, leaving 9 bases not matched to a gene. Germline CDR1 reads MNHEY; CDR2 reads SVGAGI. The CDR3 contains 17 residues. The CDR3 region has the DNA TGTGCCAGCAGTTACACTCCGACAGGGGCGACGAACACTGAAGCTTTCTTT. This translates into CASSYTPTGATNTEAFF.

This clonotype was detected ten times or more. The gene calls are TRBV6-1 and TRBJ2-7; possible D gene TRBD2, 5 bases. V was shortened by 6 bases and J by 5 bases, with 11 bases between the two germline ends. Germline-derived CDR1 and CDR2 are MNHNS and SASEGT. This CDR3 spans 12 amino acids. CDR3 amino acids: CASRGEVHEQYF. The CDR3 DNA reads TGTGCCAGCAGGGGAGAGGTCCACGAGCAGTACTTC.

This clonotype was detected ten times or more. This sequence joins TRBV18 and TRBJ2-4; tentative D call: TRBD2 (6 bases). CDR3 length equals 16 residues. Germline CDR1 KGHSH, CDR2 LQKENI. V dropped 0 bases and J dropped 0 bases, with 9 bases sitting between them. CDR3 amino acids: CASSPPAGLAKNIQYF. As DNA, the CDR3 is TGTGCCAGCTCACCACCGGCGGGGTTAGCCAAAAACATTCAGTACTTC.

Of note for this clonotype: A read error may be the cause here, since a much bigger clone is one base away. The chain joins TRBV12-3 or TRBV12-4 to TRBJ2-1; the D is unclear. The CDR3 sequence is 13 residues long. Trimming took 5 bases from V and 9 from J, leaving 14 bases between them. The CDR3 here is CASSLRLGSEQFF. In nucleotides, the CDR3 is TGTGCCAGCAGTCTCCGCCTAGGCAGTGAGCAGTTCTTC.

This clonotype was observed a handful of times. A much larger clone differs by one base, so this may be a read error. The V and J genes are TRBV20-1 and TRBJ1-4; D not resolved. From germline, CDR1 is DFQATT and CDR2 SNEGSKA (reference sequence). The CDR3 totals 12 residues. Here the CDR3 DNA reads TGCAGTGGACACGCGGGAAGGGAAAAACTGGTTTTT. The encoded protein is CSGHAGREKLVF.

At least ten counts were recorded for this clonotype. The rearrangement joins TRBV20-1 to TRBJ2-7; TRBD2 might be the D (6 bases). The CDR3 consists of 14 residues. Germline values: CDR1 DFQATT, CDR2 SNEGSKA (reference sequence). Trimming removed 3 bases from V and 2 bases from J, with 14 bases in between. In nucleotides, the CDR3 is TGCAGTGCTAGTAGGGCTAGCGTTACCTACGAGCAGTACTTC. It encodes CSASRASVTYEQYF.

This clonotype was detected many times. V is TRBV30 and J is TRBJ1-2; D is unresolved. V lost 3 bases and J 5 bases, leaving 10 bases between the germline ends. Per germline, CDR1 GTSNPN and CDR2 SVGIG (reference sequence). CDR3 length equals 12 residues. The CDR3 sequence is CAWREGRYGYTF. CDR3 bases: TGTGCCTGGAGGGAGGGAAGATATGGCTACACCTTC. Variable domain in full (rest from reference TRBV30 and TRBJ1-2): SQTIHQWPATLVQPVGSPLSLECTVEGTSNPNLYWYRQAAGRGLQLLFYSVGIGQISSEVPQNLSASRPQDRQFILSSKKLLLSDSGFYLCAWREGRYGYTFGSGTRLTVV.

The chain links TRBV5-1 to TRBJ2-7; 7 bases fit TRBD1. The length of the CDR3 is 14 residues. The germline CDR1 and CDR2 sequences are SGHRS and YFSETQ. After removal of 5 bases from V and 2 bases from J, the junction contained 7 bases not matched to a gene. The DNA for the CDR3 is TGCGCCAGCAGTTCCCAGGGGGTCGCCTACGAGCAGTACTTC. Encoded protein: CASSSQGVAYEQYF.

This clonotype has more than one count but fewer than ten. The J gene is TRBJ2-5, the V gene TRBV27; 7 positions match TRBD1. After removal of 8 bases from V and 7 bases from J, the junction contained 7 bases not matched to a gene. This CDR3 is built from 12 residues. Per the germline V gene, CDR1 is MNHEY and CDR2 is SMNVEV (reference sequence). CDR3 sequence: CASWDSDGTQYF. The CDR3 DNA reads as TGTGCCAGCTGGGACAGCGATGGGACCCAGTACTTC.

This clonotype was counted ten times or more. V usage is TRBV30 and J usage is TRBJ2-7, with D possibly TRBD2 on 5 matching bases. The CDR3 length is 16 residues. Looked up from germline, CDR1 is GTSNPN and CDR2 is SVGIG (reference sequence). V lost 0 bases to trimming and J lost 0 bases, with 15 bases between them. Written as DNA, the CDR3 is TGTGCCTGGAGTGTCCCTGCGGGCCAGGTCTCCTACGAGCAGTACTTC. Its translation: CAWSVPAGQVSYEQYF.

The V gene is TRBV6-2 or TRBV6-3, the J gene TRBJ1-4; D is unresolved. Germline V gene lookup returns CDR1 MNHEY and CDR2 SVGEGT. The length of the CDR3 is 17 residues. Trimming stripped 2 bases from V and 0 bases from J, with 13 bases between. The CDR3 region has the DNA TGTGCCAGCAGTTACCCTGCTCGGGGAGCAACTAATGAAAAACTGTTTTTT. Translating it yields CASSYPARGATNEKLFF.

The chain links TRBV29-1 to TRBJ2-7, with a possible D match to TRBD2 (5 bases). The CDR3 runs to 14 residues. Germline lookup yields CDR1 SQVTM and CDR2 ANQGSEA. Trimming removed 6 bases from V and 6 bases from J, with 21 bases in between. CDR3 in DNA: TGCAGCGTCGCTAGCCTTGAACAGCTCCCCGAGCAGTACTTC. This encodes CSVASLEQLPEQYF.

This clonotype was counted a single time. The V gene is TRBV11-2, the J gene TRBJ1-2; a weak D match, TRBD1 (5 bases). The CDR3 runs to 14 residues. The V gene's germline CDR1 is SGHAT and CDR2 FQNNGV. Trimming pared 5 bases from V and 6 bases from J, leaving 16 bases between. The CDR3 reads CASSQTVGSNGYTF. CDR3 DNA: TGTGCCAGCAGCCAGACAGTGGGCAGCAATGGCTACACCTTC.

The sample holds a few counts of this clonotype. V and J are TRBV20-1 and TRBJ2-7; 10 nucleotides line up with TRBD2. Germline CDR1 reads DFQATT; CDR2 reads SNEGSKA (reference sequence). The length of the CDR3 is 16 residues. The CDR3 DNA sequence: TGCAGCCTAGGAGGGGGAGCGGGAGGGCCTGGGGACGAGCAGTACTTC. Translating it yields CSLGGGAGGPGDEQYF.

Worth noting for this clonotype: With a far larger clone one base away, a read error is the likely cause. The chain has TRBV30 and TRBJ2-7, with D perhaps matching TRBD2 (6 bases). The length of the CDR3 is 14 residues. V dropped 3 bases and J dropped 7 bases, with 19 bases sitting between them. Germline-derived CDR1 and CDR2 are GTSNPN and SVGIG (reference sequence). The CDR3 DNA reads TGTGCCTGGAGGGGGCGGGGAGGATACAATGAGCAGTACTTC. The encoded protein is CAWRGRGGYNEQYF. Full variable domain (outside the CDR3, taken from reference TRBV30 and TRBJ2-7): SQTIHQWPATLVQPVGSPLSLECTVEGTSNPNLYWYRQAAGRGLQLLFYSVGIGQISSEVPQNLSASRPQDRQFILSSKKLLLSDSGFYLCAWRGRGGYNEQYFGPGTRLTVT.